This TCR beta chain derives from a study of cytomegalovirus exposure and HLA in healthy donors. Produced via immunoSEQ multiplex PCR; TCRdb's table is partial and in-frame only. The table includes 230,000 or so clones, around 88% detected once. The V gene's germline CDR1 is SGHVS and CDR2 FNYEAQ. The CDR3 length is 17 residues. V gave up 1 base and J gave up 0 bases; unmatched junction bases: 9. The receptor comes from a woman aged 18-30 years in good health and CMV-seronegative. The rearrangement uses TRBV7-6 and TRBJ2-7; 7 bases line up with TRBD2. The sequencing sample was made of PBMCs. CDR3 loop: CASSLEAGTKSSYEQYF. CDR3 DNA: TGTGCCAGCAGCTTAGAGGCCGGGACTAAGAGCTCCTACGAGCAGTACTTC.